This T cell receptor beta chain was documented in a study of blood T cell repertoires in COVID-19. Germline assignment: CDR1 MNHEY and CDR2 SVGAGI. CDR3 size: 15 residues. Deletions cut 7 bases from V and 0 bases from J, with 14 bases between. Produced via immunoSEQ multiplex PCR; TCRdb's table is partial and in-frame only. The sample records around 140,000 clones, over 75% being singletons. This receptor was obtained from a man in his 70s with active COVID-19. The specimen was peripheral blood. The chain joins TRBV6-5 to TRBJ2-3; possibly TRBD2 for D (6 bases). DNA of the CDR3: TGTGCCAGCACCGAGGGAGGCGGGAGCACAGATACGCAGTATTTT. Its protein is CASTEGGGSTDTQYF.